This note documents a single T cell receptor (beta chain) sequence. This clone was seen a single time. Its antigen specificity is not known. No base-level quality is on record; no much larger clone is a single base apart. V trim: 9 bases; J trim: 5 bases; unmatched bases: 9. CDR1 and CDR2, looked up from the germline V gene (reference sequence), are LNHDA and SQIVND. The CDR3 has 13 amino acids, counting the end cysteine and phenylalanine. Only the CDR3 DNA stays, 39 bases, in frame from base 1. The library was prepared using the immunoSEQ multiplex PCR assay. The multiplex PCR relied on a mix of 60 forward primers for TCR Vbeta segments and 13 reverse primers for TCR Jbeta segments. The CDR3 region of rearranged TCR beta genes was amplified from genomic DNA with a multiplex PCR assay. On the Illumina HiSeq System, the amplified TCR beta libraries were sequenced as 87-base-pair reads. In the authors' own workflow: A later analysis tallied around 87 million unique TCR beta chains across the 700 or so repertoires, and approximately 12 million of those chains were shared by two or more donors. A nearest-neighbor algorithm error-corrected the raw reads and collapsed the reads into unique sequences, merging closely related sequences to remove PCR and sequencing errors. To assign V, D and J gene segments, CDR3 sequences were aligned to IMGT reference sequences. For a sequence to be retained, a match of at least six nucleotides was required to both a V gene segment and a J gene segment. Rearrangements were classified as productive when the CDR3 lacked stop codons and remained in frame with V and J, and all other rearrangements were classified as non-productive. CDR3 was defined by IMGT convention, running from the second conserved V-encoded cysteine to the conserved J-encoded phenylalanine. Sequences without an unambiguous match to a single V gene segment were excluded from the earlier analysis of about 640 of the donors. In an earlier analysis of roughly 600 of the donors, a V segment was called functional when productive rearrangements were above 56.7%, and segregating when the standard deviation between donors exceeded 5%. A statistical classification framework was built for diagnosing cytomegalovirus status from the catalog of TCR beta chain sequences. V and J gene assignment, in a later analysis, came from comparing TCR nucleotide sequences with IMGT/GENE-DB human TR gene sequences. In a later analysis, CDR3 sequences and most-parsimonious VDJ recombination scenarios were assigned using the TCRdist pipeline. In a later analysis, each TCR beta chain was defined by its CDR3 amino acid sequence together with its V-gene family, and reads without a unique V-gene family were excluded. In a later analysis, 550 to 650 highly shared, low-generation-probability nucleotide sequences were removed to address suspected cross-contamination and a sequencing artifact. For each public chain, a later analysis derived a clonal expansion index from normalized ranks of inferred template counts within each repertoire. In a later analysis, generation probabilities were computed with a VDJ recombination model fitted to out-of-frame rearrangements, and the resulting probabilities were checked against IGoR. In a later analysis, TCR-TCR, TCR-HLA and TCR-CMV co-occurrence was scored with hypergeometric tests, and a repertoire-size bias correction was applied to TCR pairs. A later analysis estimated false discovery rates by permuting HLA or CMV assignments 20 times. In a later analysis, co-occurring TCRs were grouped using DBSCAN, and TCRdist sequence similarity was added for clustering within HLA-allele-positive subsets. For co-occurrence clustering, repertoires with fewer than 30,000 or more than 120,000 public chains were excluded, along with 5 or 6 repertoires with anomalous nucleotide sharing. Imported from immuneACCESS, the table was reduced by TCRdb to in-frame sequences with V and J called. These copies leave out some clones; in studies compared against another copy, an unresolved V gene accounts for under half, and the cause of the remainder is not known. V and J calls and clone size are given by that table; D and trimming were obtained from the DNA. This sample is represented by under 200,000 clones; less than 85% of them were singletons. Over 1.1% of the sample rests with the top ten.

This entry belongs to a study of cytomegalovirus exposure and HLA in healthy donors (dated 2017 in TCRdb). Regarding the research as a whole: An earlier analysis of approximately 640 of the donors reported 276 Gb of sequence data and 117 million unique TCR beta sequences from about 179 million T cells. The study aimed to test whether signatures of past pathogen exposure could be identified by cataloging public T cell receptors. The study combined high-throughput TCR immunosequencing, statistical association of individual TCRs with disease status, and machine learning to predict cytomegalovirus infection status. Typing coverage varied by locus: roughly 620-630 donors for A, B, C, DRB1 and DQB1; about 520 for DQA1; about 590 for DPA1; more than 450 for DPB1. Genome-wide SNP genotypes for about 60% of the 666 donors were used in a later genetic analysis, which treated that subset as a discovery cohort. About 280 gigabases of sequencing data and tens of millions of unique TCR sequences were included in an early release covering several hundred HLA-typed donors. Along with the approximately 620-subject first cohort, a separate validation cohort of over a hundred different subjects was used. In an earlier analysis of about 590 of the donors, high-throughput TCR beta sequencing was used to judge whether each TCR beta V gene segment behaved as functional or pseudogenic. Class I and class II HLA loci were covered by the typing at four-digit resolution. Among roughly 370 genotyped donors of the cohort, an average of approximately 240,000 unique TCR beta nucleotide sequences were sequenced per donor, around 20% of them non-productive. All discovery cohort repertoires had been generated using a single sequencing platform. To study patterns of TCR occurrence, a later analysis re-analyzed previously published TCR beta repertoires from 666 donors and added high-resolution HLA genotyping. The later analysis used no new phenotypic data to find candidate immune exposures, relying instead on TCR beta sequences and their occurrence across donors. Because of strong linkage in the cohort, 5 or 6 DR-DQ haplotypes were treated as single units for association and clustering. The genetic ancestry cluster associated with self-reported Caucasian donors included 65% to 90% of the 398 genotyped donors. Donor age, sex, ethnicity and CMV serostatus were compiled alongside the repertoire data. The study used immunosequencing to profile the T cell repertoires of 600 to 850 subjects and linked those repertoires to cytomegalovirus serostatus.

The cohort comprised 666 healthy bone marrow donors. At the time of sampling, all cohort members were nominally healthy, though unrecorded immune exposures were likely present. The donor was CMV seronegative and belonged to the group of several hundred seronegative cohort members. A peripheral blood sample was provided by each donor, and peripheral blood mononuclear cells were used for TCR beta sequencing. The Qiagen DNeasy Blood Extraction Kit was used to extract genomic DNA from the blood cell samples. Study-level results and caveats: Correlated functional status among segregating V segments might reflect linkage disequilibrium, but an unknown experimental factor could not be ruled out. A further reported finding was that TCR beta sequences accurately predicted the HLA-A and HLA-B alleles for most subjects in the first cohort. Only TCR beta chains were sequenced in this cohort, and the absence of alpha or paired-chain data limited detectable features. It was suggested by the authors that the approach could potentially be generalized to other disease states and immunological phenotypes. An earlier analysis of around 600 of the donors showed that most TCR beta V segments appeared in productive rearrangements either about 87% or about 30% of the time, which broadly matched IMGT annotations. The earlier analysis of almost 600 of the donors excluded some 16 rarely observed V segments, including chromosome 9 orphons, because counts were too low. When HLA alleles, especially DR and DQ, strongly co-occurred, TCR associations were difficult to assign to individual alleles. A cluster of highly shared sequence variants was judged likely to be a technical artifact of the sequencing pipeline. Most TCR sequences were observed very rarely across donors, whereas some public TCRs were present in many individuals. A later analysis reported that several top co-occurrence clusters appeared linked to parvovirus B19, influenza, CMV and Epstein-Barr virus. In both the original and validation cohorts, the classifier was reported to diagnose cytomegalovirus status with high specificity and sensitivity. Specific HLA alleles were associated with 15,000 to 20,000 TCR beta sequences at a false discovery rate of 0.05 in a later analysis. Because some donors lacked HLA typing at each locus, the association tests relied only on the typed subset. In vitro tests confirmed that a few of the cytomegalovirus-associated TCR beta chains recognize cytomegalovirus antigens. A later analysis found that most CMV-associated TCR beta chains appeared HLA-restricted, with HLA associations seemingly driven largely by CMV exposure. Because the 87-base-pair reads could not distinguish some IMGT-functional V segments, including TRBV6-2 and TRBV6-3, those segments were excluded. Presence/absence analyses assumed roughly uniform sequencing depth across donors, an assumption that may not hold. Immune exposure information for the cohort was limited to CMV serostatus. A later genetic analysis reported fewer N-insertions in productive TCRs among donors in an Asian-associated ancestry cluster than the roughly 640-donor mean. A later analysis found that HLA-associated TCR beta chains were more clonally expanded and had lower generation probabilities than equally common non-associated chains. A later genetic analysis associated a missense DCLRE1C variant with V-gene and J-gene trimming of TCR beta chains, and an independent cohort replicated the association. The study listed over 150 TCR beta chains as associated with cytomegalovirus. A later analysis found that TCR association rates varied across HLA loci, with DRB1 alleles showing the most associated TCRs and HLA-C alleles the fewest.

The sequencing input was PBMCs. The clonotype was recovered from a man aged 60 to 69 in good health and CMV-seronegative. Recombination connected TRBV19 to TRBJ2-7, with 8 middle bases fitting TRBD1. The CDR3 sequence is CASTAVQGDEQYF. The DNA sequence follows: TGTGCCAGCACGGCCGTACAGGGGGACGAGCAGTACTTC.